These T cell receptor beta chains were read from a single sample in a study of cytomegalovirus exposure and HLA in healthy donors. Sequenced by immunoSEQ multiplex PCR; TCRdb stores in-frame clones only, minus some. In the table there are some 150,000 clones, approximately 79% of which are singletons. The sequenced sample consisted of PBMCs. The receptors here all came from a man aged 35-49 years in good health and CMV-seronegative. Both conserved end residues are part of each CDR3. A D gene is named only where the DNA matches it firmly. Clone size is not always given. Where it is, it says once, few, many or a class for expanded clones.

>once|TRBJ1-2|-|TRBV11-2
CASSYTGIGGYTF
TGTGCCAGCAGTTATACAGGCATCGGGGGCTACACCTTC
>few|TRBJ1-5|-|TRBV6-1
CATRWEGGGQPQHF
TGTGCCACCCGTTGGGAGGGAGGTGGTCAGCCCCAGCATTTT
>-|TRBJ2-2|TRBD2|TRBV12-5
CASGSAFGGALFF
TGTGCTAGTGGTTCCGCGTTCGGGGGGGCGTTGTTTTTT
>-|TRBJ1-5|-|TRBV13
CASSKTGNPQHF
TGTGCCAGCAGCAAAACAGGCAATCCCCAGCATTTT
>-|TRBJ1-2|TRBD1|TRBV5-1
CASSLGQGSYGYTF
TGCGCCAGCAGCTTAGGACAGGGTTCCTATGGCTACACCTTC
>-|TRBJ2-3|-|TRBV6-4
CASSEWLGAGTQYF
TGTGCCAGCAGTGAGTGGTTAGGAGCCGGTACGCAGTATTTT
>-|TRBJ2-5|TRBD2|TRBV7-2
CASSLNSGGALKTQYF
TGTGCCAGCAGCCTAAACAGCGGGGGGGCCCTGAAGACCCAGTACTTC
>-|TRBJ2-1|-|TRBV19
CASSLRTGGNEQFF
TGTGCCAGCTCCCTTCGGACAGGAGGGAATGAGCAGTTCTTC
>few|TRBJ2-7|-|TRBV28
CASSLLGDEQYF
TGTGCCAGCAGCCTGCTGGGCGACGAGCAGTACTTC
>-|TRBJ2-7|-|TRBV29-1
CSGTTGSTQYF
TGCAGCGGGACGACAGGTTCCACGCAGTACTTC
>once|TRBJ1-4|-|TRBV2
CASTPGGRGTNEKLFF
TGTGCCAGCACCCCTGGAGGGAGAGGGACTAATGAAAAACTGTTTTTT
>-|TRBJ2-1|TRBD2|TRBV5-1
CASSPQASGYNEQFF
TGCGCCAGCAGCCCCCAAGCTAGCGGTTACAATGAGCAGTTCTTC
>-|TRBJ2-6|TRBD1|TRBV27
CASILPRDRAYSGANVLTF
TGTGCCAGCATCCTACCACGGGACAGGGCATACTCTGGGGCCAACGTCCTGACTTTC
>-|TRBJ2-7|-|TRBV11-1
CASSLSRVSYEQYF
TGTGCCAGCAGCCTCTCGCGGGTGAGCTACGAGCAGTACTTC
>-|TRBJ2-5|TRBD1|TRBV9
CASSVGTGQETQYF
TGTGCCAGCAGCGTGGGGACAGGCCAAGAGACCCAGTACTTC
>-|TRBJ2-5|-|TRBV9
CASSERPQETQYF
TGTGCCAGCAGCGAGAGGCCCCAAGAGACCCAGTACTTC
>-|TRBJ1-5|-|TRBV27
CASSLFFDGSNQPQHF
TGTGCCAGCAGTTTATTTTTTGACGGGAGTAATCAGCCCCAGCATTTT
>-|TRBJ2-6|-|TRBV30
CARRVSGANVLTF
TGTGCCCGCAGGGTCTCTGGGGCCAACGTCCTGACTTTC
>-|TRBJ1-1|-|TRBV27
CASSSNRVGTEAFF
TGTGCCAGCAGTTCCAACAGGGTTGGGACTGAAGCTTTCTTT
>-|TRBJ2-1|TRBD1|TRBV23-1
CASSQGQAVRYNEQFF
TGCGCCAGCAGTCAGGGACAGGCGGTACGATACAATGAGCAGTTCTTC
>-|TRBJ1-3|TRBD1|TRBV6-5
CASSYLPGQGGNTIYF
TGTGCCAGCAGTTACTTACCGGGACAGGGGGGAAACACCATATATTTT
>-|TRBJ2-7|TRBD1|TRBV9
CASSVAARQGSEQYF
TGTGCCAGCAGCGTAGCTGCCCGACAGGGGTCCGAGCAGTACTTC
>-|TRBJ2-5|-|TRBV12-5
CASGLGGHQETQYF
TGTGCTAGTGGTTTGGGGGGCCACCAAGAGACCCAGTACTTC
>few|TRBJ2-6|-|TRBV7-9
CASSPTVSGANVLTF
TGTGCCAGCAGCCCGACTGTCTCGGGGGCCAACGTCCTGACTTTC
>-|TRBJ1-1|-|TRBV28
CASSFSGTEAFF
TGTGCCAGCAGTTTTTCGGGGACTGAAGCTTTCTTT
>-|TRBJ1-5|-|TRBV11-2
CASSPYPSQGNQPQHF
TGTGCCAGCAGCCCCTACCCGAGTCAGGGCAATCAGCCCCAGCATTTT
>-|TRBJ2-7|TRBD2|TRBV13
CASSLEIAGMYEQYF
TGTGCCAGCAGCTTAGAGATAGCGGGCATGTACGAGCAGTACTTC
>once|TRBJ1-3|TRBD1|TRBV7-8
CASSLGRGYGNTIYF
TGTGCCAGCAGCTTGGGCAGGGGGTATGGAAACACCATATATTTT
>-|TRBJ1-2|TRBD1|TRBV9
CASSVSRGQGLDYGYTF
TGTGCCAGCAGCGTATCGAGAGGACAGGGCCTCGACTATGGCTACACCTTC
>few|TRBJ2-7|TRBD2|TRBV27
CASSLSGGAVYEQYF
TGTGCCAGCAGCCTTAGCGGGGGGGCGGTTTACGAGCAGTACTTC
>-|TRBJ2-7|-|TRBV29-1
CSVEKGRGVYEQYF
TGCAGCGTTGAAAAGGGCAGGGGGGTCTACGAGCAGTACTTC
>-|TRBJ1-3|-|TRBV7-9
CASSHQGSSGNTIYF
TGTGCCAGCAGCCACCAAGGGAGCTCTGGAAACACCATATATTTT
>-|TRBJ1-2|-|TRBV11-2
CASGNTVRYTF
TGTGCCAGCGGCAATACAGTCCGCTACACCTTC
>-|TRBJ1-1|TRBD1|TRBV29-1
CSVLVPGQGLNTEAFF
TGCAGCGTCCTCGTCCCGGGACAGGGTTTGAACACTGAAGCTTTCTTT
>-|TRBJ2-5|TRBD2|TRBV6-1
CASSSTSRETQYF
TGTGCCAGCAGTTCGACTAGCAGGGAGACCCAGTACTTC